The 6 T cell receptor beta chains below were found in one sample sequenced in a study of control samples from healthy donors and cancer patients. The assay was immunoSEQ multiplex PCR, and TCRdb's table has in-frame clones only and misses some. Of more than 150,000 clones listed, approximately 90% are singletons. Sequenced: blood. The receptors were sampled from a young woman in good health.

The CDR3 protein is CASSRTAGTEAFF. For the CDR3, the DNA is TGTGCCAGCAGTAGGACCGCGGGCACTGAAGCTTTCTTT. The V call is TRBV2, the J call TRBJ1-1; D ambiguous. The CDR3 covers 13 residues. The V and J ends lost 5 bases and 4 bases respectively, with 11 bases between them. CDR1 SNHLY and CDR2 FYNNEI come from the germline V gene.

The chain's CDR3 is CASSRNRGRTDTQYF. The DNA for the CDR3 is TGCGCCAGCAGCCGGAACAGGGGTCGGACAGATACGCAGTATTTT. V usage is TRBV4-3 and J usage is TRBJ2-3; 7 bases fit TRBD1. Trimming cost V 4 bases and J 3 bases; bases outside gene matches: 7. This CDR3 has 15 amino acids. The germline gives CDR1 LGHNA, CDR2 YSLEER.

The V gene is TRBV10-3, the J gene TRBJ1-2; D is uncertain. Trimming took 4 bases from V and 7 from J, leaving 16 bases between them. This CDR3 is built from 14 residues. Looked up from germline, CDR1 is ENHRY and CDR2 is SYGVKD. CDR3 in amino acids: CAISAEWDNGGYTF. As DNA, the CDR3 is TGTGCCATCAGTGCCGAATGGGATAACGGTGGCTACACCTTC.

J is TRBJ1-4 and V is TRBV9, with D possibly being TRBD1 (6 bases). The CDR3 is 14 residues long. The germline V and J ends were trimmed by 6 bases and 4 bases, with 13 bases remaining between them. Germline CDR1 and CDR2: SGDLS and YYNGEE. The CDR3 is CASTRTAGNEKLFF. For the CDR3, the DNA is TGTGCCAGCACCCGGACAGCGGGTAATGAAAAACTGTTTTTT.

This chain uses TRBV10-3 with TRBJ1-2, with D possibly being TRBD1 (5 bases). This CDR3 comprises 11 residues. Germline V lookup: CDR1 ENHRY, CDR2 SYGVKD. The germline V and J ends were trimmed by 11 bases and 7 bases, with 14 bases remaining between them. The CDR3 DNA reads TGTGCCTTCTCTAAGGGGTGTGGCTACACCTTC. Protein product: CAFSKGCGYTF.

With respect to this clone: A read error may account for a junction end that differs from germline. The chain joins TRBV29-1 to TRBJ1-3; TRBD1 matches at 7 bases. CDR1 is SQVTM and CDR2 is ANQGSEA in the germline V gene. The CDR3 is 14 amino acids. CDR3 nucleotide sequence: TGCAGCGTGGAAGGGACAGATTCTGGAAACACCATATATTTT. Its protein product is CSVEGTDSGNTIYF.